This is a list of T cell receptor beta chains from one sample in a study of T cells after yellow fever vaccination. TCRdb reprocessed the 5' RACE reads via MiXCR and lists one record per CDR3 protein. The table records 500,000 to 650,000 distinct CDR3 sequences, roughly 17% of them present only once. The specimen was PBMCs, collected 5 to 6 days after the first yellow fever vaccination. These receptors all come from a man aged 18 to 29 who received the YFV17D yellow fever vaccine. CDR3s leave out the opening cysteine and the closing phenylalanine or tryptophan. Each record gives: V gene, CDR3 length, D gene, CDR3 protein. The D gene is left open where the match is weak.

TRBV20-1 11 NA SARETVNYGYT
TRBV9 14 TRBD2 ASSASGGDYTGELF
TRBV5-6 14 NA ASRKKDQIPRVTQY
TRBV20-1 11 TRBD1 SAWDSRKYGYT
TRBV7-2 12 NA ASSLQGMDTEAF
TRBV11-3 11 NA ASSLDRRGAQY
TRBV7-2 13 NA ASSLAPATNEKLF
TRBV12-3/TRBV12-4 10 NA ANQRVGNTIY
TRBV20-1 13 TRBD1 SARRQGRGYTEAF
TRBV7-8 9 NA ASSSGLGQF
TRBV18 13 TRBD1 ASSATGGPLDTQY
TRBV5-1 15 TRBD1 ASSLARGRRMNTEAF
TRBV20-1 14 NA SARGWIARRNTEAF
TRBV9 15 TRBD1 ASSEWTGTSSSRGYT
TRBV4-3 15 NA APTSGGCRPSGNTIY
TRBV6-4 10 TRBD1 ATPQGIHGYT
TRBV5-4 11 TRBD1 ASSLEGQGDYT
TRBV4-1 13 TRBD1 ASSPGQGGADTQY
TRBV6-5 11 TRBD1 ASSYDTTGGLH
TRBV27 16 NA ASSSGGYGKFASYEQY
TRBV5-1 13 TRBD2 ASSLLAGAPGEQF
TRBV2 16 TRBD2 ASSELLAGGSGANVLT
TRBV7-2 13 TRBD2 ASSSSGGALGTQY
TRBV7-2 12 NA ASSLRAKPYEQY
TRBV11-1 10 NA ASSLLSGELF
TRBV7-9 13 TRBD1 ASSPGTGEVTEAF
TRBV29-1 8 NA SVWNSPLH
TRBV28 13 NA ASSLGGGKDTEAF
TRBV11-2 16 TRBD2 ASSLDQGGSSTYNEQF
TRBV5-5 15 TRBD1 ASSLGVWDRRNYGYT
TRBV5-1 17 TRBD1 ASSPLQRTGGDLNTEAF
TRBV7-9 13 TRBD2 ASRSSGGAPDTQY
TRBV5-6 13 NA ASSLSRVFYDTQY
TRBV4-3 14 TRBD1 ASSQDTGTGSSPLH
TRBV5-1 13 TRBD2 ASSLRLAGIGELF
TRBV7-3 12 NA ASSSPGRNNEQF
TRBV7-9 10 NA ASSSGLYEQY
TRBV5-1 10 NA ASSLTDNEQF
TRBV6-5 13 NA ASSYQGGTDTEAF